The 29 T cell receptor beta chains listed next were all sequenced from one sample in a study of blood T cell repertoires in COVID-19. Method: immunoSEQ multiplex PCR; TCRdb's copy keeps in-frame clones and lacks some. The sample lists roughly 200,000 clones; about 81% were seen once. Specimen: PBMCs or T cells enriched from blood (not recorded which). Receptors originate from a man aged 40-55 years who had recovered from COVID-19.

The rearrangement links TRBV13 to TRBJ2-3; D is undetermined. From germline, CDR1 is PRHDT and CDR2 FYEKMQ (reference sequence). V lost 5 bases, J lost 6 bases, and 9 bases lay in between. The CDR3 runs 12 residues. CDR3 protein: CASSDTQDTQYF. The CDR3 coding sequence is TGTGCCAGCAGCGACACCCAGGATACGCAGTATTTT.

J is TRBJ2-1 and V is TRBV5-1; TRBD2 agrees at 12 bases. Germline V gene lookup returns CDR1 SGHRS and CDR2 YFSETQ. V was pared by 5 bases and J by 1 base, with 4 bases of the junction left unmatched. The CDR3 has 16 residues. CDR3 sequence (DNA): TGCGCCAGCAGGCGGACTAGCGGGGATTCCTACAATGAGCAGTTCTTC. It is translated as CASRRTSGDSYNEQFF.

This clone was seen a single time. The chain recombines TRBV27 with TRBJ2-7, with D possibly TRBD1 on 6 matching bases. V lost 6 bases and J lost 7, with 16 bases in between. CDR1 is MNHEY and CDR2 is SMNVEV in the germline V gene (reference sequence). The CDR3 is 13 residues long. CDR3 in DNA: TGTGCCAGCAGCAACAGGGCATCGGGAGAGCAGTACTTC. Amino acids: CASSNRASGEQYF.

J is TRBJ1-1 and V is TRBV5-6, with D uncertain. Germline V gene sequence: CDR1 SGHDT, CDR2 YYEEEE. Trimming pared 1 base from V and 1 base from J, leaving 8 bases between. CDR3 size: 14 residues. The CDR3 bases are TGTGCCAGCAGCTTGTTGGTACAGAACACTGAAGCTTTCTTT. Encoded protein: CASSLLVQNTEAFF.

This chain joins TRBV2 and TRBJ1-1; perhaps TRBD1 as D (5 bases). CDR1 and CDR2 (germline): SNHLY, FYNNEI. CDR3 size: 14 residues. V was trimmed by 3 bases and J by 2 bases, leaving 10 bases between them. The CDR3 region has the DNA TGTGCCAGCAGTGAGAGGACATCTAACACTGAAGCTTTCTTT. As protein: CASSERTSNTEAFF. The whole variable domain, remainder taken from reference TRBV2 and TRBJ1-1, is EPEVTQTPSHQVTQMGQEVILRCVPISNHLYFYWYRQILGQKVEFLVSFYNNEISEKSEIFDDQFSVERPDGSNFTLKIRSTKLEDSAMYFCASSERTSNTEAFFGQGTRLTVV.

The chain employs TRBV4-1 and TRBJ1-1; D unclear. The CDR3 is 14 amino acids. Germline V gene lookup returns CDR1 MGHRA and CDR2 YSYEKL. V was trimmed by 1 base and J by 0 bases, leaving 6 bases between them. In DNA, the CDR3 is TGCGCCAGCAGCCAAGCCCCAATGAACACTGAAGCTTTCTTT. Encoded protein: CASSQAPMNTEAFF.

This rearrangement joins TRBV7-9 to TRBJ1-2; 7 nucleotides align to TRBD1. The CDR3 extends over 12 amino acids. The germline gives CDR1 SEHNR, CDR2 FQNEAQ (reference sequence). Trimming removed 5 bases from V and 10 bases from J; junction bases left unmatched: 7. As DNA, the CDR3 is TGTGCCAGCAGCGGGGACAGCGGACTCTACACCTTC. It specifies CASSGDSGLYTF.

The chain employs TRBV5-8 and TRBJ1-3, with D uncertain. The CDR3 covers 14 residues. V was trimmed by 0 bases and J by 3 bases, leaving 7 bases between them. Germline V gene data show CDR1 as SGHTS and CDR2 as YDEGEE. The CDR3 reads CASSLERFGNTIYF. As DNA, the CDR3 is TGTGCCAGCAGCTTGGAGCGGTTTGGAAACACCATATATTTT.

This sequence joins TRBV9 and TRBJ2-7, with 7 bases aligning to TRBD2. The CDR3 contains 13 residues. The germline CDR1 and CDR2 sequences are SGDLS and YYNGEE. V lost 0 bases and J lost 5; bases outside the gene matches: 2. CDR3: CASSVGEGHEQYF. In DNA form, the CDR3 reads TGTGCCAGCAGCGTAGGGGAGGGGCACGAGCAGTACTTC.

CDR3 sequence: CASKSGYTEAFF. For the CDR3, the DNA is TGTGCCAGTAAGAGCGGATACACTGAAGCTTTCTTT. The V and J genes are TRBV19 and TRBJ1-1; D is unresolved. V gave up 7 bases and J gave up 3 bases, with 9 bases separating them. The length of the CDR3 is 12 residues. In germline, CDR1 is LNHDA, CDR2 SQIVND (reference sequence).

The chain is built from TRBV30 and TRBJ2-7, with D possibly matching TRBD1 (5 bases). Germline lookup yields CDR1 GTSNPN and CDR2 SVGIG (reference sequence). CDR3 size: 13 residues. V shed 0 bases and J shed 6 bases, with 12 bases lying between them. DNA of the CDR3: TGTGCCTGGAGTGTAAATAGGGGCCGCGAGCAGTACTTC. It codes for CAWSVNRGREQYF.

This clone was counted once. V is TRBV12-5 and J is TRBJ1-1; 7 nucleotides agree with TRBD1. V lost 6 bases, J lost 4 bases, and 5 bases stayed unmatched. Germline V gives CDR1 LGHNT, CDR2 FRNRAP. This CDR3 region has 13 residues. CDR3 in amino acids: CASGPDRLTEAFF. The CDR3 coding sequence is TGTGCTAGTGGCCCGGACAGGCTCACTGAAGCTTTCTTT.

The chain employs TRBV12-5 and TRBJ2-1; D unresolved. This CDR3 comprises 13 residues. The germline CDR1 and CDR2 sequences are LGHNT and FRNRAP. Trimming took off 7 bases at V and 7 bases at J, with 14 bases between the two ends. The CDR3 loop reads CASDSPGRNEQFF. DNA for the CDR3: TGTGCTAGTGACTCCCCCGGTCGGAATGAGCAGTTCTTC.

This chain links TRBV27 with TRBJ1-6; D is undetermined. V lost 4 bases and J 10 bases, leaving 20 bases between the germline ends. Per germline, CDR1 MNHEY and CDR2 SMNVEV (reference sequence). This CDR3 is 16 amino acids long. The CDR3 sequence: CASSSHEGRGGSPLHF. The DNA for the CDR3 is TGTGCCAGCAGTTCACACGAAGGACGTGGAGGATCACCCCTCCACTTT.

The rearrangement uses TRBV29-1 and TRBJ2-7; 9 nucleotides align to TRBD1. CDR1 and CDR2 from the germline V gene are SQVTM and ANQGSEA. This CDR3 has 14 residues. Trimming took 2 bases from V and 7 from J; bases not matched to a gene: 9. In DNA, the CDR3 is TGCAGCGTTGAAAGGACAGGGGCGCAGAGTGAGCAGTACTTC. Its protein is CSVERTGAQSEQYF.

V gene TRBV4-1 combines with J gene TRBJ1-6, with D hard to call. The CDR3 loop spans 13 amino acids. CDR1 MGHRA and CDR2 YSYEKL come from the germline V gene. V lost 0 bases and J lost 8, with 5 bases in between. The CDR3 nucleotides read TGCGCCAGCAGCCAAGACTACGATTCACCCCTCCACTTT. Its protein product is CASSQDYDSPLHF.

There are a few counts of this clone. The rearrangement links TRBV19 to TRBJ1-1, with 7 bases that match TRBD1. V was pared by 8 bases and J by 3 bases, with 15 bases of the junction left unmatched. The CDR3 is 16 amino acids. Germline values: CDR1 LNHDA, CDR2 SQIVND (reference sequence). The CDR3 sequence is CASGSGQVAGYTEAFF. The CDR3 nucleotides read TGTGCCAGTGGTTCTGGACAGGTCGCCGGTTACACTGAAGCTTTCTTT. Full variable domain (outside the CDR3, taken from reference TRBV19 and TRBJ1-1): DGGITQSPKYLFRKEGQNVTLSCEQNLNHDAMYWYRQDPGQGLRLIYYSQIVNDFQKGDIAEGYSVSREKKESFPLTVTSAQKNPTAFYLCASGSGQVAGYTEAFFGQGTRLTVV.

V and J are TRBV29-1 and TRBJ2-3; 8 bases line up with TRBD2. The CDR3 sequence is 15 residues long. Per the germline V gene, CDR1 is SQVTM and CDR2 is ANQGSEA. V shed 1 base, J shed 3 bases, and the junction held 6 bases outside the gene matches. The CDR3 is CSVEGAGTRTDTQYF. Here the CDR3 DNA reads TGCAGCGTTGAAGGGGCTGGGACTAGAACAGATACGCAGTATTTT.

V usage is TRBV18 and J usage is TRBJ1-3; D gene uncertain. With 4 bases removed from V and 3 bases from J, the gap between germline ends came to 13 bases. Germline loops: CDR1 KGHSH, CDR2 LQKENI. This CDR3 comprises 15 residues. The CDR3 bases are TGTGCCAGCTCACTGGACGCAGGAGGTGGAAACACCATATATTTT. This sequence encodes CASSLDAGGGNTIYF.

The rearrangement links TRBV14 to TRBJ1-2, with 8 bases that match TRBD1. CDR1 and CDR2 (germline): SGHDN, FVKESK. CDR3 size: 16 residues. Trimming removed 3 bases from V and 3 bases from J; junction bases left unmatched: 9. CDR3 sequence: CASSQGQVGADYGYTF. CDR3 sequence (DNA): TGTGCCAGCAGCCAGGGACAGGTTGGTGCAGACTATGGCTACACCTTC.

This rearrangement joins TRBV19 to TRBJ1-1; no definite D call. The CDR3 runs to 15 residues. Trimming stripped 8 bases from V and 0 bases from J, with 16 bases between. The germline CDR1 and CDR2 sequences are LNHDA and SQIVND (reference sequence). DNA for the CDR3: TGTGCCAGTCTAGAGGTTCGTGGAATGAACACTGAAGCTTTCTTT. Encoded protein: CASLEVRGMNTEAFF. The full variable domain, in which reference TRBV19 and TRBJ1-1 provide the parts outside the CDR3, is DGGITQSPKYLFRKEGQNVTLSCEQNLNHDAMYWYRQDPGQGLRLIYYSQIVNDFQKGDIAEGYSVSREKKESFPLTVTSAQKNPTAFYLCASLEVRGMNTEAFFGQGTRLTVV.

The J gene is TRBJ1-6, the V gene TRBV5-4; 11 bases match TRBD1. This CDR3 has 16 residues. Germline V gene lookup returns CDR1 SGHNT and CDR2 YYREEE (reference sequence). V was pared by 4 bases and J by 4 bases, with 4 bases of the junction left unmatched. The CDR3 loop is CASSPGTGGYNSPLHF. The CDR3 region has the DNA TGTGCCAGCAGCCCCGGGACAGGGGGTTATAATTCACCCCTCCACTTT.

This clone has more than one count but fewer than ten. J is TRBJ1-2 and V is TRBV19; possible D gene TRBD1, 5 bases. Germline V lookup: CDR1 LNHDA, CDR2 SQIVND (reference sequence). This CDR3 is 14 amino acids long. The ends were cut back, 4 bases at V and 8 bases at J, with 17 bases in the middle. CDR3 nucleotides: TGTGCCAGTAGTACCAGGGATGGTTACGGCGGCTACACCTTC. This codes for CASSTRDGYGGYTF.

The chain joins TRBV3-1 (or the pseudogene TRBV3-2) to TRBJ2-5; a weak D match, TRBD2 (6 bases). CDR3 length: 13 residues. V lost 11 bases, J lost 5 bases, and 18 bases lay in between. Germline lookup yields CDR1 LGHDT and CDR2 YNNKEL (reference sequence). This chain's CDR3 is CAVGRRTFETQYF. For the CDR3, the DNA is TGTGCCGTCGGGAGACGGACTTTCGAGACCCAGTACTTC.

The genes are TRBV29-1 and TRBJ1-2; D may be TRBD1 (5 bases). V was trimmed by 7 bases and J by 8 bases, leaving 14 bases between them. Germline V CDR1 and CDR2: SQVTM, ANQGSEA. The CDR3 contains 11 residues. CDR3 nucleotides: TGCAGCGCCGAGGAGGGACGCGGCTACACCTTC. Protein: CSAEEGRGYTF. Together with reference TRBV29-1 and TRBJ1-2, the CDR3 gives the full variable domain: SAVISQKPSRDICQRGTSLTIQCQVDSQVTMMFWYRQQPGQSLTLIATANQGSEATYESGFVIDKFPISRPNLTFSTLTVSNMSPEDSSIYLCSAEEGRGYTFGSGTRLTVV.

The V and J genes are TRBV5-1 and TRBJ2-7, with 10 bases lining up with TRBD1. CDR1 and CDR2 (germline): SGHRS, YFSETQ. Trimming at V came to 4 bases and at J to 1 base, leaving 8 bases not matched to a gene. There are 16 residues in the CDR3. DNA of the CDR3: TGCGCCAGCAGCCCAGATCGGACAGGGGGATCCTACGAGCAGTACTTC. Amino acids: CASSPDRTGGSYEQYF.

This clone turned up a few times. One end of the junction fails to match germline, which may point to a read error. The chain links TRBV7-2 to TRBJ2-3; TRBD2 agrees at 14 bases. Germline values: CDR1 SGHTA, CDR2 FQGNSA. The CDR3 is 16 amino acids. DNA for the CDR3: TGTGCCAGCAACTTACTTGGACTAGCGGGAGGAAATACGCAGTATTTT. Translated: CASNLLGLAGGNTQYF. Variable domain in full (rest from reference TRBV7-2 and TRBJ2-3): GAGVSQSPSNKVTEKGKDVELRCDPISGHTALYWYRQSLGQGLEFLIYFQGNSAPDKSGLPSDRFSAERTGGSVSTLTIQRTQQEDSAVYLCASNLLGLAGGNTQYFGPGTRLTVL.

The chain has TRBV14 and TRBJ1-1; D is unresolved. Germline V lookup: CDR1 SGHDN, CDR2 FVKESK. Trimming took off 2 bases at V and 10 bases at J, with 14 bases between the two ends. This CDR3 has 13 amino acids. The CDR3 sequence is CASSQYTGSGAFF. In DNA form, the CDR3 reads TGTGCCAGCAGCCAATACACCGGGTCTGGAGCTTTCTTT.

V and J are TRBV25-1 and TRBJ2-1, with a weak D call TRBD2 (7 bases). The ends were cut back, 1 base at V and 5 bases at J, with 12 bases in the middle. CDR1 is MGHDK, CDR2 SYGVNS, per germline. This CDR3 spans 15 amino acids. The CDR3 DNA is TGTGCCAGCAGTGAATTAGGGGGGGGTAACAATGAGCAGTTCTTC. Encoded protein: CASSELGGGNNEQFF.